This T cell receptor (beta chain) is drawn from a study of T cells in Graves' hyperthyroidism and ophthalmopathy. It was uncontrolled infection, other autoimmune disease, pregnancy or lactation that excluded patients. This clonotype showed up many times. Germline trimming cut 4 bases from V and 4 bases from J; bases unmatched to any gene: 14. The CDR3 is made up of 20 amino acids. Authors of the study amplified TCR beta CDR3 regions from RNA transcripts. Primed by the HTBI set, a first-round RT-PCR was run on the TCR CDR3. TCRdb independently ran MiXCR on the multiplex PCR reads; one entry per CDR3 protein. The sample holds fewer than 450,000 distinct CDR3 sequences, about 17% seen once.

Sample: blood. J is TRBJ2-3 and V is TRBV12-3 or TRBV12-4; 16 bases fit TRBD2. This clonotype was sampled from a woman in her twenties or thirties with Graves' hyperthyroidism that later progressed to Graves' ophthalmopathy. CDR3 coding DNA: TGTGCCAGCAGTTCTCCGGGACTAGCGGGGGGGCTTCTTTATCCAGATACGCAGTATTTT. It specifies CASSSPGLAGGLLYPDTQYF.